This T cell receptor beta chain is drawn from a study of blood T cell repertoires in COVID-19. Study details: The samples span acute and convalescent COVID-19 from the United States, Italy and Spain. PBMCs, B-cell-depleted T cells, or T cells were the source of the cDNA or gDNA that made up the material.

This CDR3 is 13 amino acids long. Trimming removed 2 bases from V and 11 bases from J, with 10 bases in between. Germline lookup yields CDR1 KGHSH and CDR2 LQKENI. As processed by the authors: Estimated nucleated cell counts came from reference gene primer amplification. The repertoire was sequenced with immunoSEQ multiplex PCR; TCRdb's copy has only in-frame clones and lacks some. V and J calls and clone size are as listed in that table; D and trimming were resolved from the DNA. The data show roughly 26,000 clones, approximately 87% seen once. V usage is TRBV18 and J usage is TRBJ1-6, with D possibly being TRBD1 (5 bases). This receptor was taken from a human donor with active COVID-19. The donor label of this sample is uncertain. Sequencing input: peripheral blood. The CDR3 sequence is CASSPSGLPPLHF. In nucleotides, the CDR3 is TGTGCCAGCTCACCATCGGGACTTCCACCCCTCCACTTT.